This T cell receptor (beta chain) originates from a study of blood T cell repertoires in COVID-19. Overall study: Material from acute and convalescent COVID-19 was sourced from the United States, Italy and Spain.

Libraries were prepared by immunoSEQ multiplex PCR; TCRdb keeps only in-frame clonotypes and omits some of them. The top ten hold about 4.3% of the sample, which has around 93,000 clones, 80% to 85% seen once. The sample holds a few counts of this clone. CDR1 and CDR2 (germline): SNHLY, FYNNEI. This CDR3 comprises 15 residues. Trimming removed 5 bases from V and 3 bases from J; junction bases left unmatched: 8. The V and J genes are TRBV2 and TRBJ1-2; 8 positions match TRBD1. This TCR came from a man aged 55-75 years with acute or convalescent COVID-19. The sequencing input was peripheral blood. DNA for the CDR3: TGTGCCAGCAGTCAAGATTCGACAGGGGACTATGGCTACACCTTC. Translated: CASSQDSTGDYGYTF.